This T cell receptor beta chain was documented in a study of blood T cells in healthy people across ages. Each donor gave approximately 9.5 milliliters of peripheral blood. Comments on this clonotype: Its antigen is not known.

Overall study findings and caveats: TCR beta diversity, measured per million T cells, fell in a roughly linear way with age.

Primers used in a second PCR of about 6 to 11 cycles were a sample-barcoded 5' primer and a J-beta primer mix. All cDNA molecules were each tagged by a template-switch adaptor with 12 random nucleotides. Via MiXCR, TCRdb re-called the 5' RACE reads, giving one row per CDR3 protein. The sample holds some 1,500,000 distinct CDR3 sequences, around 40% seen once. The TCR originated in a woman between 18 and 29 years old in good health. Sequencing input: blood.

The CDR3 bases are TGCAGTGCTAGTCCCGAAGGTGGCTACACCTTC. Protein sequence: CSASPEGGYTF. V gene TRBV20-1 combines with J gene TRBJ1-2; D is unclear. The CDR3 totals 11 residues. Germline CDR1 is DFQATT and CDR2 is SNEGSKA (reference sequence). V dropped 3 bases and J dropped 7 bases, with 9 bases sitting between them.